This TCR beta chain was recovered during a study of blood T cells in healthy people across ages. This clonotype has more than one count but fewer than ten. J gave up 3 bases and V 0 bases, and 9 bases lay outside the gene matches. CDR3 size: 16 residues. The germline gives CDR1 DFQATT, CDR2 SNEGSKA (reference sequence). The authors ran a second PCR of about 7 to 11 cycles using a sample-barcoded 5' primer and a J-beta primer mix. The template-switch adaptor was a 5' adaptor with 12 random nucleotides. It tagged each cDNA molecule. MiXCR was run by TCRdb on the 5' RACE reads, yielding one entry per CDR3 protein. The table records roughly 700,000 distinct CDR3 sequences, around 48% of them present only once.

Sequences were obtained from blood. The V call is TRBV20-1, the J call TRBJ1-1; 8 bases are shared with TRBD1. The clonotype comes from an older woman in good health. CDR3 sequence (DNA): TGCAGTGCTAGAGATCCTCGGACAGGGTGGGACACTGAAGCTTTCTTT. This gives the protein CSARDPRTGWDTEAFF.